A single sample gave rise to the 24 T cell receptor beta chains below, sequenced in a study of blood T cells in healthy people across ages. The second PCR ran about 7 to 12 cycles with a sample-barcoded 5' primer and J-beta primers. TCRdb analysed the 5' RACE reads with MiXCR anew, one entry per CDR3 protein. The sample records approximately 1,700,000 distinct CDR3 sequences, about two fifths being singletons. The sequenced sample was blood. These receptors originate from a human donor in good health.

V is TRBV19 and J is TRBJ2-5, with 9 bases identical to TRBD1. CDR3 length: 14 residues. The germline gives CDR1 LNHDA, CDR2 SQIVND (reference sequence). With V trimmed by 3 bases and J by 4 bases, 3 bases remained unmatched. In DNA, the CDR3 is TGTGCCAGTAGTATCGCGACAGGGGGAGAGACCCAGTACTTC. This encodes CASSIATGGETQYF.

The rearrangement uses TRBV30 and TRBJ1-2, with D maybe TRBD1 (5 bases). Germline CDR1 and CDR2: GTSNPN and SVGIG (reference sequence). Deletions cut 3 bases from V and 2 bases from J, with 7 bases between. The CDR3 runs to 12 residues. CDR3 in amino acids: CAWSRENYGYTF. For the CDR3, the DNA is TGTGCCTGGAGCAGGGAAAACTATGGCTACACCTTC. Filled out from reference TRBV30 and TRBJ1-2, the complete variable domain reads SQTIHQWPATLVQPVGSPLSLECTVEGTSNPNLYWYRQAAGRGLQLLFYSVGIGQISSEVPQNLSASRPQDRQFILSSKKLLLSDSGFYLCAWSRENYGYTFGSGTRLTVV.

The chain uses TRBV20-1 and TRBJ1-4; TRBD1 aligns across 7 bases. CDR3 length: 13 residues. J lost 4 bases, V lost 6 bases, and 5 bases had no gene match. Germline CDR1 reads DFQATT; CDR2 reads SNEGSKA (reference sequence). The CDR3 loop reads CSALGQFNEKLFF. The CDR3 DNA reads TGCAGTGCCCTGGGACAGTTTAATGAAAAACTGTTTTTT.

The gene calls are TRBV6-2 or TRBV6-3 and TRBJ2-4; D ambiguous. The J call could be wrong; TRBJ2-7 is a better fit for the DNA end. Germline V CDR1 and CDR2: MNHEY, SVGEGT. The CDR3 runs 12 residues. For the CDR3, the DNA is TGTGCCAGCAGATCGGCGAACTACGAGCAGTACTTC. This translates into CASRSANYEQYF.

This clonotype has just a few counts. The chain links TRBV4-1 to TRBJ2-1; TRBD1 agrees at 7 bases. The trim removed 5 bases at V and 0 bases at J, leaving 4 bases unmatched. CDR3 length equals 15 residues. Germline-derived CDR1 and CDR2 are MGHRA and YSYEKL. The CDR3 spells CASSTYRGSYNEQFF. CDR3 coding DNA: TGCGCCAGCAGCACTTACAGGGGCTCCTACAATGAGCAGTTCTTC.

The chain recombines TRBV12-3 or TRBV12-4 with TRBJ1-3; D is unresolved. Deletions cut 6 bases from V and 4 bases from J, with 16 bases between. This CDR3 has 15 residues. CDR3 sequence: CASSPRGGNGNTIYF. In DNA, the CDR3 is TGTGCCAGCAGCCCCCGTGGAGGGAACGGAAACACCATATATTTT.

On this clonotype itself: Given a much more abundant clone one base away, this may be a read error. The V call is TRBV20-1, the J call TRBJ2-7; perhaps TRBD2 as D (5 bases). The J call could be wrong; TRBJ2-5 is a better fit for the DNA end. Germline lookup yields CDR1 DFQATT and CDR2 SNEGSKA (reference sequence). This CDR3 region has 11 residues. CDR3 nucleotide sequence: TGCAGTACTAGAGCCGGAGAGACCCAGTACTTC. Its translation: CSTRAGETQYF.

In its sample, this clonotype was seen a few times. The chain uses TRBV10-3 and TRBJ2-5, with 8 bases identical to TRBD1. Germline V CDR1 and CDR2: ENHRY, SYGVKD. V shed 4 bases and J 4 bases; nucleotides not matched to a gene: 2. The CDR3 is 13 residues long. Here the CDR3 reads CAISARGRETQYF. For the CDR3, the DNA is TGTGCCATCAGTGCCAGGGGGCGAGAGACCCAGTACTTC.

The chain uses TRBV29-1 and TRBJ1-1; 10 nucleotides line up with TRBD1. From germline, CDR1 is SQVTM and CDR2 ANQGSEA. This CDR3 region has 14 residues. Trimming removed 7 bases from V and 5 bases from J; junction bases left unmatched: 10. The CDR3 nucleotides are TGCAGCGACGAGACAGGGGGCTGGAAGACTGAAGCTTTCTTT. Amino acid sequence: CSDETGGWKTEAFF. Drawing the rest from reference TRBV29-1 and TRBJ1-1, the complete variable domain is SAVISQKPSRDICQRGTSLTIQCQVDSQVTMMFWYRQQPGQSLTLIATANQGSEATYESGFVIDKFPISRPNLTFSTLTVSNMSPEDSSIYLCSDETGGWKTEAFFGQGTRLTVV.

This clonotype turned up a few times. This chain uses TRBV11-2 with TRBJ1-2; a possible D gene is TRBD1 (5 bases). Deletions cut 1 base from V and 3 bases from J, with 12 bases between. CDR1 SGHAT and CDR2 FQNNGV come from the germline V gene. CDR3 size: 15 residues. For the CDR3, the DNA is TGTGCCAGCAGCTTAGGGAAGGGGTACGACTATGGCTACACCTTC. Protein: CASSLGKGYDYGYTF.

The chain joins TRBV4-3 to TRBJ2-5; D is unresolved. V lost 1 base and J 3 bases, leaving 15 bases between the germline ends. The CDR3 is 16 residues long. Germline V gene data show CDR1 as LGHNA and CDR2 as YSLEER. The CDR3 protein is CASSQVIGRRKETQYF. DNA of the CDR3: TGCGCCAGCAGCCAAGTTATCGGCAGGCGTAAAGAGACCCAGTACTTC.

The chain has TRBV5-1 and TRBJ2-2, with D tentatively TRBD2 (5 bases). The V and J ends lost 1 base and 6 bases respectively, with 13 bases between them. CDR1 and CDR2 from the germline V gene are SGHRS and YFSETQ. The CDR3 has 15 residues. The CDR3 DNA is TGCGCCAGCAGCTTGACTAGACAAGTTGCCGGGGAGCTGTTTTTT. This translates into CASSLTRQVAGELFF.

The chain employs TRBV12-5 and TRBJ1-2; D gene unclear. Germline-derived CDR1 and CDR2 are LGHNT and FRNRAP. The CDR3 runs 13 residues. Between the trimmed V and J ends, which lost 1 base and 4 bases, there was a span of 7 bases. CDR3 nucleotide sequence: TGTGCTAGTGGTTTGGACAGTTTCTATGGCTACACCTTC. Translation gives CASGLDSFYGYTF.

This clonotype was counted between two and nine times. The chain carries TRBV20-1 and TRBJ2-3; 7 bases line up with TRBD2. This CDR3 has 15 amino acids. With 5 bases clipped from V and 6 bases from J, the junction kept 14 bases outside the gene matches. Germline CDR1 and CDR2: DFQATT and SNEGSKA (reference sequence). Written as DNA, the CDR3 is TGCAGTGCTCCCGTAAAAGCGGGACCAGGGGATACGCAGTATTTT. Residues: CSAPVKAGPGDTQYF.

This clonotype occurred once. V is TRBV3-1 and J is TRBJ2-3, with TRBD2 matching 8 bases. Losses at the gene ends were 0 bases for V and 2 bases for J; bases not matched to a gene: 16. Germline CDR1 is LGHDT and CDR2 is YNNKEL (reference sequence). The CDR3 extends over 20 amino acids. The CDR3 loop is CASSQDNTVVAGSFTDTQYF. CDR3 DNA sequence: TGTGCCAGCAGCCAAGATAATACCGTGGTAGCGGGGAGTTTCACAGATACGCAGTATTTT.

V usage is TRBV7-2 and J usage is TRBJ1-2; 9 bases align to TRBD1. The V gene's germline CDR1 is SGHTA and CDR2 FQGNSA. Losses at the gene ends were 4 bases for V and 8 bases for J; bases not matched to a gene: 8. The CDR3 totals 14 residues. The CDR3, as DNA: TGTGCCAGCAGCTGTATCGGACAGGGGAGGGGCTACACCTTC. It is translated as CASSCIGQGRGYTF.

V and J are TRBV4-3 and TRBJ2-3; tentative D call: TRBD2 (6 bases). This CDR3 has 17 residues. CDR1 is LGHNA, CDR2 YSLEER, per germline. V was clipped by 3 bases and J by 0 bases, with 16 bases between them. CDR3 sequence (DNA): TGCGCCAGCAGCCATGGGAGGTCTCCGGCCAGCACAGATACGCAGTATTTT. Its translation is CASSHGRSPASTDTQYF.

This chain uses TRBV12-3 or TRBV12-4 with TRBJ2-5; possibly TRBD2 for D (6 bases). Trimming took off 2 bases at V and 0 bases at J, with 31 bases between the two ends. This CDR3 region has 22 residues. The CDR3 bases are TGTGCCAGCAGTTTATTGAAGTTCGCGGGCGGGACCCCGAGTTTTTACCAAGAGACCCAGTACTTC. Its translation: CASSLLKFAGGTPSFYQETQYF.

J is TRBJ1-1 and V is TRBV29-1; D is unclear. V gave up 7 bases and J gave up 1 base, with 13 bases separating them. This CDR3 has 13 residues. Looked up from germline, CDR1 is SQVTM and CDR2 is ANQGSEA. The CDR3: CSAPSEGNTEAFF. The CDR3 nucleotides are TGCAGCGCCCCCTCGGAGGGGAACACTGAAGCTTTCTTT.

The chain recombines TRBV4-1 with TRBJ1-5, with D possibly being TRBD1 (6 bases). V lost 4 bases, J lost 0 bases, and 19 bases lay in between. The CDR3 sequence is 18 residues long. Germline assignment: CDR1 MGHRA and CDR2 YSYEKL. CDR3 in amino acids: CASSPPGGASYSNQPQHF. In DNA form, the CDR3 reads TGCGCCAGCAGCCCCCCGGGGGGCGCTTCGTATAGCAATCAGCCCCAGCATTTT.

This clonotype was recorded a few times. V and J are TRBV12-3 or TRBV12-4 and TRBJ2-3, with 8 bases identical to TRBD1. Trimming took 6 bases from V and 2 from J; bases not matched to a gene: 13. The CDR3 sequence is 17 residues long. Here the CDR3 DNA reads TGTGCCAGCAGCCCGGGTTTCGGACAGGGAGACACAGATACGCAGTATTTT. This encodes CASSPGFGQGDTDTQYF.

There are a few counts of this clonotype. This sequence joins TRBV27 and TRBJ2-7, with unresolved D. This CDR3 is 12 amino acids long. Germline V gene sequence: CDR1 MNHEY, CDR2 SMNVEV (reference sequence). With 10 bases removed from V and 2 bases from J, the gap between germline ends came to 12 bases. The CDR3 DNA follows: TGTGCCACACAGAGCGCCCCCTACGAGCAGTACTTC. This encodes CATQSAPYEQYF.

Concerning this clonotype itself: One junction end does not reproduce the germline sequence, and a read error may be involved. CDR3 protein: CASSDRDTVTYNGQFF. The CDR3 DNA is TGTGCCAGCAGCGACCGGGACACCGTTACCTACAATGGGCAGTTCTTC. This chain joins TRBV13 and TRBJ2-1; maybe TRBD1 (6 bases). This CDR3 spans 16 amino acids. CDR1 and CDR2 (germline): PRHDT, FYEKMQ (reference sequence).

This chain joins TRBV20-1 and TRBJ2-5; weak D call: TRBD1 (5 bases). Per the germline V gene, CDR1 is DFQATT and CDR2 is SNEGSKA (reference sequence). The CDR3 has 13 residues. Trimming took off 1 base at V and 5 bases at J, with 11 bases between the two ends. DNA for the CDR3: TGCAGTGCTAGAGGGGCAGGGCCCGAGACCCAGTACTTC. This translates into CSARGAGPETQYF.